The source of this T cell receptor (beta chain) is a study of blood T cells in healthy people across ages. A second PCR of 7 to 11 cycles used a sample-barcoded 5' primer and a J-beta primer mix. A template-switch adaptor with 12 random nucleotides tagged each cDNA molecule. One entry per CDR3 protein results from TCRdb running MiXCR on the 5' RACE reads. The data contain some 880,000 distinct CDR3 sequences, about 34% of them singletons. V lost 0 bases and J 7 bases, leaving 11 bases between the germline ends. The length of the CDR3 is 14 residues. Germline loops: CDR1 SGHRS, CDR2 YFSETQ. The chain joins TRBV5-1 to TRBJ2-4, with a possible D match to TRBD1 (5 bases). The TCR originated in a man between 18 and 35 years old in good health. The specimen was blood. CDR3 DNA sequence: TGCGCCAGCAGCTTGGGGGGCCATGGGAACATTCAGTACTTC. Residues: CASSLGGHGNIQYF.